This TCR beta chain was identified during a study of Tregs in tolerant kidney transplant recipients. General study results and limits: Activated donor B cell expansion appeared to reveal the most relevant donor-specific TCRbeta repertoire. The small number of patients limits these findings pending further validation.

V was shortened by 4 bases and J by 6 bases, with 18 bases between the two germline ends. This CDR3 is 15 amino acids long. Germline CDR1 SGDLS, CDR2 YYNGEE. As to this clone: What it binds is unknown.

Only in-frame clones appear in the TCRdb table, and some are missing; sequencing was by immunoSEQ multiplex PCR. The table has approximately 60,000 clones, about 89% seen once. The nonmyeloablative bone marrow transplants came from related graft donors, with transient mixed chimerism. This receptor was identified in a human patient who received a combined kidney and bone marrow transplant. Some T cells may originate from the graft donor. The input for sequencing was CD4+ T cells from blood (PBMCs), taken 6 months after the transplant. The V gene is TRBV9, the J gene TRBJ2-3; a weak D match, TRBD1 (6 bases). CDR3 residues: CASSFRDILRDTQYF. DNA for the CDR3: TGTGCCAGCAGCTTCCGGGACATACTTAGGGATACGCAGTATTTT.